The source of this T cell receptor (beta chain) is a study of T-cell memory formation after mild COVID-19. Across the whole study: Clustering of TCRs was largely donor specific.

Whole-study findings and limits: CD4+ bias marked clones expanding day 15 to 37, unlike balanced contracting clones. Of the contracting clones, CD4+ ones lay mainly in CM and EM, and CD8+ ones in EMRA.

cDNA libraries for TCR alpha and TCR beta, carrying sample barcodes and UMIs, came from 5'RACE with constant-segment primers. Using its own MiXCR run on the 5' RACE reads, TCRdb lists one record per CDR3 protein. The sample holds 250,000 to 350,000 distinct CDR3 sequences, roughly an eighth seen once. CDR3 length: 14 residues. The germline gives CDR1 MNHEY, CDR2 SVGAGI. V gave up 8 bases and J gave up 1 base, with 14 bases separating them. A word on this clonotype: Its antigen remains unidentified.

The J gene is TRBJ1-1, the V gene TRBV6-5; no definite D call. The sample comprised PBMCs or a T cell subset sorted from them (not recorded which). This receptor was taken from a man aged 18 to 29 who had mild COVID-19 (a few samples of this study predate the infection). Cell type and time point are not known. CDR3 DNA sequence: TGTGCCAGCCGAGAGAGACAACGGAACACTGAAGCTTTCTTT. Its protein product is CASRERQRNTEAFF.